Here is one T cell receptor (beta chain) with its context. What it binds is unknown. 13 Jbeta primers and 60 Vbeta primers were used for the PCR. Clones were read by immunoSEQ multiplex PCR, and TCRdb kept only the in-frame ones, dropping some. The sample table includes some 51,000 clones. There are 13 residues in the CDR3. CDR1 is LGHNA and CDR2 is YNFKEQ in the germline V gene. The V end lost 0 bases, the J end lost 8 bases, and 10 bases lay between the germline ends. This entry belongs to a study of cytomegalovirus exposure and HLA in healthy donors. Study conclusions and caveats: Most TCR beta V segments were productive about 87% or about 30% of the time in an earlier analysis. For presence/absence analyses, sequencing depth was assumed to be roughly uniform across donors. One variant, a missense change in DCLRE1C, was linked in a later analysis to TCR beta V- and J-gene trimming.

These donors counted as nominally healthy when sampled, but unrecorded immune exposures were likely. Sequencing was done on a sample of PBMCs. The receptor was isolated from a man aged 35 to 55 in good health and CMV-seropositive. This chain links TRBV4-2 with TRBJ1-2; D remains unclear. The CDR3 DNA is TGTGCCAGCAGCCAAGAATCGAGAGGAGGCTACACCTTC. Residues: CASSQESRGGYTF.